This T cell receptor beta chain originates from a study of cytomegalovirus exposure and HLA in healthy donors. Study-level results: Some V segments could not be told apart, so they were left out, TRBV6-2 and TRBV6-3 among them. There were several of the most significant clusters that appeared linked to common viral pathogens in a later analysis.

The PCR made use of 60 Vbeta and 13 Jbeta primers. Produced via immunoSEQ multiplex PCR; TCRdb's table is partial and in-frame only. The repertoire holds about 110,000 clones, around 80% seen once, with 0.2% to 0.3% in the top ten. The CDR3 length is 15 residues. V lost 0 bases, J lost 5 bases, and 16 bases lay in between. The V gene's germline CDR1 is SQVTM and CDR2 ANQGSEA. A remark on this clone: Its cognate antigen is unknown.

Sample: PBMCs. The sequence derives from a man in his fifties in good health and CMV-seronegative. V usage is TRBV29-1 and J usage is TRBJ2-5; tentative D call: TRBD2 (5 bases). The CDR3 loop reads CSVEDRKRLRETQYF. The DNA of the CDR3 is TGCAGCGTTGAAGATAGGAAGCGGCTTCGGGAGACCCAGTACTTC.